This T cell receptor beta chain was found in a study of blood T cell repertoires in COVID-19. Study-level information: In each case, the material was cDNA or gDNA derived from T cells, B-cell-depleted T cells, or PBMCs.

The V and J ends lost 7 bases and 2 bases, in that order; junction bases with no gene match: 6. CDR1 ENHRY and CDR2 SYGVKD come from the germline V gene. The CDR3 totals 15 residues. As originally analysed: Amplifying reference gene primers gave estimates of nucleated cell counts. Profiled with immunoSEQ multiplex PCR; TCRdb holds only in-frame clones, not every one. V and J calls plus clone size are reproduced from that table; the DNA served to infer D and trimming. The data show roughly 20,000 clones, roughly nine tenths seen once. The receptor's source is a human donor with active COVID-19. The donor label of this sample is uncertain. Sequencing was carried out using peripheral blood. The chain carries TRBV10-3 and TRBJ2-3, with TRBD2 identical over 10 bases. The CDR3 DNA reads as TGTGCCATCAAGGGCAGCGGGGGGGACACAGATACGCAGTATTTT. As protein: CAIKGSGGDTDTQYF.